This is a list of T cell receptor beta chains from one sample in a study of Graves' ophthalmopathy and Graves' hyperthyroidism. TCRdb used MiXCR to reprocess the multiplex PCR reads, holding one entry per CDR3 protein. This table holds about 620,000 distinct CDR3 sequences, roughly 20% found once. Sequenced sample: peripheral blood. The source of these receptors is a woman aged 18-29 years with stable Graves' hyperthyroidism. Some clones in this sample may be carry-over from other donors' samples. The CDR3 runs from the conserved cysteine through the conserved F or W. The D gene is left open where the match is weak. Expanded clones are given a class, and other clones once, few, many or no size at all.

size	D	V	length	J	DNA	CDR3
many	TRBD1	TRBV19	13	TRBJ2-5	TGTGCCAGTAGTGAGGACAGGGCCGGGACCCAGTACTTC	CASSEDRAGTQYF
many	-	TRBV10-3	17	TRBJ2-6	TGTGCCATCCGGGCGACAGGCGTTATCTCTGGGGCCAACGTCCTGACTTTC	CAIRATGVISGANVLTF
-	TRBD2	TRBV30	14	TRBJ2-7	TGTGCCTTGCTACTAGCGGGTGGCTCCTACGAGCAGTACTTC	CALLLAGGSYEQYF
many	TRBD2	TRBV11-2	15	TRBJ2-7	TGCGCCAGCAGCTTGGATGGCGGGGGGCGGTACGAGCAGTACTTC	CASSLDGGGRYEQYF
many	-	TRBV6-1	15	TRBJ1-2	TGTGCCAGCAGTCGCGCGACGGTAGCTAACTATGGCTACACCTTC	CASSRATVANYGYTF
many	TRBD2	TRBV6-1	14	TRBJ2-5	TGTGCCAGCTGCGAACGGGGGGGCCTACAGACCCAGTACTTC	CASCERGGLQTQYF
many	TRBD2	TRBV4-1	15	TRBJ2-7	TGCGCCAGCAGCCAAGGGCTAGCGGGGGCGTACGAGCAGTACTTC	CASSQGLAGAYEQYF
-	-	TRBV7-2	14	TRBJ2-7	TGTGCCAGCAGCTTTCCGGGACCACTCTACGAGCAGTACTTC	CASSFPGPLYEQYF
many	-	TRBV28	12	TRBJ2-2	TGTGCCAGCAGTCTCGCGAAAGGGGAGCTGTTTTTT	CASSLAKGELFF
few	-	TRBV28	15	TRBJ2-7	TGTGCCAGCAGTTTATTGCCTGATGGTTCCTACGAGCAGTACTTC	CASSLLPDGSYEQYF
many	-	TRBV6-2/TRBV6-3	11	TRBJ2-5	TGTGCCAGTCAGGTGGCGGAGACCCAGTACTTC	CASQVAETQYF
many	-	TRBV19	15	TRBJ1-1	TGTGCCAGTACTAATGCCCGGATCATGAACACTGAAGCTTTCTTT	CASTNARIMNTEAFF
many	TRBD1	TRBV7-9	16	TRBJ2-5	TGTGCCAGCAGCTTAGACGGGGGACAGGGCCAAGAGACCCAGTACTTC	CASSLDGGQGQETQYF
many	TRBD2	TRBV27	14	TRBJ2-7	TGTGCCAGCAAACTAGCGGGGGGCACCCACGAGCAGTACTTC	CASKLAGGTHEQYF
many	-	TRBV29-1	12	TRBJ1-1	TGCAGCGTGGGGGTGATGAACACTGAAGCTTTCTTT	CSVGVMNTEAFF
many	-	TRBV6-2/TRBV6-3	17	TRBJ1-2	TGTGCCAGCAGTTCCAAACTAGCCGGGACAACGAGGGATGGCTACACCTTC	CASSSKLAGTTRDGYTF
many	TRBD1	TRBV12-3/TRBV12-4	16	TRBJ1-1	TGTGCCAGCAGGTACAGGGGCGGGATAAGGAACACTGAAGCTTTCTTT	CASRYRGGIRNTEAFF
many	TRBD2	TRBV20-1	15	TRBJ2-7	TGCAGTGCTAGTATTACTAGCGGGATATTAGGCGAGCAGTACTTC	CSASITSGILGEQYF
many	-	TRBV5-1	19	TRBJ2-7	TGCGCCAGCAGCTTGGACCAGAATAAAGATAGCGGTAACTCCTACGAGCAGTACTTC	CASSLDQNKDSGNSYEQYF
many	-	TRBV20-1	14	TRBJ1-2	TGCAGTGCCATAGGGACGGACCTCAACTATGGCTACACCTTC	CSAIGTDLNYGYTF
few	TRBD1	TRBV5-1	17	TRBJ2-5	TGCGCCAGCAGCCGACTGCAGACAGGGCCCTTAGAGGAGACCCAGTACTTC	CASSRLQTGPLEETQYF
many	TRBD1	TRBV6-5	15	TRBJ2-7	TGTGCCAGCATCGTCGACAGGGTAGTAGCCTACGAGCAGTACTTC	CASIVDRVVAYEQYF
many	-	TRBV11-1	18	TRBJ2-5	TGTGCCAGCAGCTTAAGTGCTTACCCGGGGGCAATTAGAGAGACCCAGTACTTC	CASSLSAYPGAIRETQYF
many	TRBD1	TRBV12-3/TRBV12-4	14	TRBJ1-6	TGTGCCAGCAGTCGGGGGGACAGTAATTCACCCCTCCACTTT	CASSRGDSNSPLHF
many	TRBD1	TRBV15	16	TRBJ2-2	TGTGCCACCAGCAGACCTGGGACAGGGAGCACCGGGGAGCTGTTTTTT	CATSRPGTGSTGELFF
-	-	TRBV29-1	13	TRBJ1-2	TGCAGCGTCCGGCCCCCTGGGGGTTATGGCTACACCTTC	CSVRPPGGYGYTF
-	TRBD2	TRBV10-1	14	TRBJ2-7	TGCGCCAGCCGGTCACTAGCGGGCTCCTACGAGCAGTACTTC	CASRSLAGSYEQYF